Shown below are 26 T cell receptor beta chains from a single sample sequenced in a study of cytomegalovirus exposure and HLA in healthy donors. With 60 Vbeta and 13 Jbeta primers, the PCR was carried out. Clones were read by immunoSEQ multiplex PCR, and TCRdb kept only the in-frame ones, dropping some. The top ten hold around 1.9% of the sample, which has 200,000 or so clones, around 81% seen once. Sequenced sample: PBMCs. These receptors were collected from a woman aged 18-29 years in good health and CMV-seropositive.

This clone was counted once. This CDR3 is also generated by other DNA sequences in the sample. CDR3 sequence reads: CAWSVGGETQYF. The CDR3 bases are TGTGCCTGGAGTGTAGGCGGGGAGACCCAGTACTTC. The V and J genes are TRBV30 and TRBJ2-5, with a possible D match to TRBD2 (5 bases). V was cut by 0 bases and J by 5 bases, with 7 bases left in between. In germline, CDR1 is GTSNPN, CDR2 SVGIG (reference sequence). This CDR3 spans 12 amino acids.

This chain links TRBV13 with TRBJ1-1; D may be TRBD1 (5 bases). Germline loops: CDR1 PRHDT, CDR2 FYEKMQ (reference sequence). The length of the CDR3 is 12 residues. The V end was cut by 5 bases, the J end by 3 bases, with 7 bases between. The CDR3 DNA sequence: TGTGCCAGCAGCCGACAGCACACTGAAGCTTTCTTT. It is translated as CASSRQHTEAFF.

The J gene is TRBJ2-3, the V gene TRBV2; 7 nucleotides agree with TRBD2. The CDR3 has 15 residues. The V gene end was trimmed by 7 bases and the J gene end by 4 bases; junction bases not matched to a gene: 11. Germline V lookup: CDR1 SNHLY, CDR2 FYNNEI. CDR3 residues: CASIGGGYQADTQYF. In DNA, the CDR3 is TGTGCCAGCATCGGCGGGGGATACCAGGCAGATACGCAGTATTTT.

V is TRBV5-1 and J is TRBJ1-5, with a weak D call TRBD1 (5 bases). This CDR3 region has 14 residues. Trimming stripped 0 bases from V and 4 bases from J, with 8 bases between. CDR1 SGHRS and CDR2 YFSETQ come from the germline V gene. CDR3 protein: CASSLVGDNQPQHF. CDR3 DNA: TGCGCCAGCAGCTTGGTAGGGGATAATCAGCCCCAGCATTTT.

The CDR3 loop reads CASSQVQAGTDTQYF. The CDR3, as DNA: TGTGCCAGCAGCCAAGTACAGGCGGGCACAGATACGCAGTATTTT. The J gene is TRBJ2-3, the V gene TRBV4-2; D is perhaps TRBD1 (5 bases). The V gene lost 1 base and the J gene lost 1 base, with 9 bases spanning the gap. Germline V gene data show CDR1 as LGHNA and CDR2 as YNFKEQ. The CDR3 spans 15 residues.

The V call is TRBV11-3, the J call TRBJ2-1; 8 positions match TRBD2. Germline values: CDR1 SGHNT, CDR2 YENEEA. V lost 5 bases and J lost 4; bases outside the gene matches: 10. CDR3 size: 16 residues. The CDR3 loop is CASSPQGSGVYNEQFF. In DNA form, the CDR3 reads TGTGCCAGCAGCCCCCAGGGTAGCGGGGTGTACAATGAGCAGTTCTTC.

This rearrangement joins TRBV11-2 to TRBJ2-3; D not certain. The CDR3 has 17 amino acids. The germline V and J ends were trimmed by 1 base and 2 bases, with 16 bases remaining between them. CDR1 SGHAT and CDR2 FQNNGV come from the germline V gene. The CDR3 sequence is CASSLVSPRSYTDTQYF. CDR3 in DNA: TGTGCCAGCAGCTTAGTATCCCCTAGGTCCTACACAGATACGCAGTATTTT.

CDR3 loop: CASSFRGARITTNEKLFF. The CDR3 DNA sequence: TGTGCCAGCAGCTTCAGGGGGGCTCGAATCACAACTAATGAAAAACTGTTTTTT. The rearrangement joins TRBV5-5 to TRBJ1-4, with 7 bases aligning to TRBD1. The CDR3 runs 18 residues. V was clipped by 2 bases and J by 0 bases; unmatched bases: 10. The V gene's germline CDR1 is SGHKS and CDR2 YYEKEE (reference sequence).

This chain links TRBV14 with TRBJ1-6; 7 bases are shared with TRBD1. The CDR3 spans 15 residues. Germline CDR1 SGHDN, CDR2 FVKESK. V was clipped by 3 bases and J by 5 bases; unmatched bases: 4. CDR3 residues: CASSHQGVNNSPLHF. The CDR3 DNA reads as TGTGCCAGCAGCCATCAGGGGGTGAATAATTCACCCCTCCACTTT. Supplemented by reference TRBV14 and TRBJ1-6, the full variable domain reads EAGVTQFPSHSVIEKGQTVTLRCDPISGHDNLYWYRRVMGKEIKFLLHFVKESKQDESGMPNNRFLAERTGGTYSTLKVQPAELEDSGVYFCASSHQGVNNSPLHFGNGTRLTVT.

This sequence joins TRBV30 and TRBJ2-7, with D possibly matching TRBD2 (5 bases). The V end was cut by 4 bases, the J end by 5 bases, with 12 bases between. Per the germline V gene, CDR1 is GTSNPN and CDR2 is SVGIG (reference sequence). This CDR3 comprises 12 residues. CDR3 nucleotide sequence: TGTGCCTGGACATACACCGGGAACGAGCAGTACGTC. It encodes CAWTYTGNEQYV.

The rearrangement joins TRBV5-1 to TRBJ2-1; 8 nucleotides match TRBD1. From germline, CDR1 is SGHRS and CDR2 YFSETQ. This CDR3 comprises 15 residues. Trimming at V came to 4 bases and at J to 4 bases, leaving 7 bases not matched to a gene. The CDR3 region has the DNA TGCGCCAGCAGCCTGGGACAGGCAACTTACAATGAGCAGTTCTTC. It translates to CASSLGQATYNEQFF.

V is TRBV5-1 and J is TRBJ2-3, with 12 bases lining up with TRBD2. The CDR3 spans 15 residues. With 4 bases clipped from V and 4 bases from J, the junction kept 4 bases outside the gene matches. Looked up from germline, CDR1 is SGHRS and CDR2 is YFSETQ. The CDR3 nucleotides read TGCGCCAGCAGCGCTAGCGGGGGGGGGCCAGATACGCAGTATTTT. Translation: CASSASGGGPDTQYF.

This chain uses TRBV6-6 with TRBJ2-4, with 7 positions matching TRBD1. Germline CDR1 MNHNY, CDR2 SVGAGI (reference sequence). The CDR3 spans 15 residues. Trimming removed 6 bases from V and 2 bases from J; junction bases left unmatched: 7. CDR3 loop: CASSRQGSTKNIQYF. The CDR3, as DNA: TGTGCCAGCAGCCGACAGGGCTCAACCAAAAACATTCAGTACTTC.

The chain couples TRBV11-2 to TRBJ2-7; D is unresolved. V lost 0 bases and J 0 bases, leaving 18 bases between the germline ends. The CDR3 covers 18 residues. Germline V CDR1 and CDR2: SGHAT, FQNNGV. This chain's CDR3 is CASSLDPQGLTGSYEQYF. CDR3 coding DNA: TGTGCCAGCAGCTTAGACCCCCAAGGATTGACGGGCTCCTACGAGCAGTACTTC.

The chain employs TRBV5-6 and TRBJ2-5; possibly TRBD1 for D (5 bases). Germline values: CDR1 SGHDT, CDR2 YYEEEE. The CDR3 spans 15 residues. The V gene lost 2 bases and the J gene lost 4 bases, with 15 bases spanning the gap. CDR3 sequence (DNA): TGTGCCAGCAGCTTTCTCGTAGGGGTGCGAGAGACCCAGTACTTC. The encoded protein is CASSFLVGVRETQYF.

The V and J genes are TRBV30 and TRBJ1-6; TRBD1 matches 11 bases. CDR1 GTSNPN and CDR2 SVGIG come from the germline V gene (reference sequence). This CDR3 contains 15 residues. Trimming cost V 4 bases and J 5 bases; bases outside gene matches: 4. The CDR3 region has the DNA TGTGCCTGGAAGATGGGACAGGGGGATAATTCACCCCTCCACTTT. It is translated as CAWKMGQGDNSPLHF.

The chain couples TRBV4-1 to TRBJ2-5, with D perhaps matching TRBD1 or TRBD2 (5 bases each). The J call may be incorrect, as the DNA end agrees better with TRBJ2-7. The CDR3 is 13 residues long. Looked up from germline, CDR1 is MGHRA and CDR2 is YSYEKL. Written as DNA, the CDR3 is TGCGCCAGCAGCCAAGAGGGGGCCTACGAGCAGTACTTC. Translating it yields CASSQEGAYEQYF.

This clone was picked up one time. The V gene is TRBV9, the J gene TRBJ2-2, with D possibly matching TRBD1 (6 bases). V lost 6 bases to trimming and J lost 2 bases, with 17 bases between them. This CDR3 is 16 amino acids long. Germline CDR1 SGDLS, CDR2 YYNGEE. CDR3: CASNAGDVINTGELFF. The CDR3 DNA follows: TGTGCCAGCAATGCAGGGGACGTAATTAACACCGGGGAGCTGTTTTTT.

The chain links TRBV16 to TRBJ2-7; maybe TRBD1 (6 bases). Trimming left V 3 bases short and J 3 bases short, with 9 bases between. CDR3 length: 13 residues. Germline CDR1 is KGHSY and CDR2 is FQNENV. CDR3 DNA: TGTGCCAGCAGCCACCAGGGGCACTACGAGCAGTACGTC. It translates to CASSHQGHYEQYV.

This chain connects TRBV18 to TRBJ2-5; the match to TRBD2 covers 9 bases. The ends lost 6 bases at V and 4 bases at J; junction bases unmatched: 9. CDR3 length equals 15 residues. Germline lookup yields CDR1 KGHSH and CDR2 LQKENI. The CDR3 protein is CASSGPGTSRETQYF. The CDR3 coding sequence is TGTGCCAGCTCTGGGCCCGGGACTAGCAGAGAGACCCAGTACTTC.

This chain uses TRBV6-1 with TRBJ2-7, with 9 nucleotides matching TRBD1. This CDR3 has 15 residues. V dropped 3 bases and J dropped 5; count of bases not matched to a gene: 8. Germline V lookup: CDR1 MNHNS, CDR2 SASEGT. CDR3 nucleotides: TGTGCCAGCAGTGACCGGGACAGGGTCTTTGACGAGCAGTACGTC. Amino acids: CASSDRDRVFDEQYV.

The V gene is TRBV11-2, the J gene TRBJ2-5; D not resolved. CDR1 and CDR2 from the germline V gene are SGHAT and FQNNGV. V was cut by 0 bases and J by 2 bases, with 4 bases left in between. CDR3 length: 13 residues. CDR3 DNA: TGTGCCAGCAGCTTAGAGCGGCAAGAGACCCAGTACTTC. Translated, it gives CASSLERQETQYF.

The V and J genes are TRBV13 and TRBJ1-2; D gene unclear. V was shortened by 5 bases and J by 5 bases, with 18 bases between the two germline ends. This CDR3 is 15 amino acids long. Germline CDR1 reads PRHDT; CDR2 reads FYEKMQ (reference sequence). The CDR3 is CASSPGPLLEYGYTF. CDR3 coding DNA: TGTGCCAGCAGCCCCGGTCCGCTTCTCGAATATGGCTACACCTTC.

This clone was observed a handful of times. The chain employs TRBV4-2 and TRBJ1-2; D is perhaps TRBD1 (5 bases). The CDR3 has 13 amino acids. V was clipped by 4 bases and J by 3 bases, with 9 bases between them. Germline loops: CDR1 LGHNA, CDR2 YNFKEQ. The DNA of the CDR3 is TGTGCCAGCAGCCGGGCGGGGGACTATGGCTACACCTTC. Its translation is CASSRAGDYGYTF.

This clone was recorded a few times. J is TRBJ2-1 and V is TRBV9; TRBD2 matches at 14 bases. Germline loops: CDR1 SGDLS, CDR2 YYNGEE. CDR3 length: 17 amino acids. V lost 3 bases and J lost 9; bases outside the gene matches: 11. The CDR3 is CASSGGLAGGPGAEQFF. CDR3 DNA: TGTGCCAGCAGCGGCGGACTAGCGGGGGGCCCAGGGGCTGAGCAGTTCTTC.

The J gene is TRBJ2-5, the V gene TRBV6-4, with 9 positions matching TRBD2. CDR3 length: 15 residues. CDR1 and CDR2 (germline): MRHNA, SNTAGT. Trimming at V came to 3 bases and at J to 4 bases, leaving 6 bases not matched to a gene. This CDR3 is CASSEMAGGRETQYF. CDR3 DNA: TGTGCCAGCAGTGAGATGGCGGGGGGGCGAGAGACCCAGTACTTC.